The 29 T cell receptor beta chains below were found in one sample sequenced in a study of T cell changes during pregnancy in multiple sclerosis. TCRdb's copy holds only in-frame clones and misses some; the assay was immunoSEQ multiplex PCR. The table shows about 100,000 clones, with roughly nine tenths occurring only once. Specimen: peripheral blood, collected in the second trimester of pregnancy. The receptors were gathered from a female donor with multiple sclerosis, enrolled in a pregnancy study.

The chain is built from TRBV30 and TRBJ2-3; possible D gene TRBD2, 6 bases. The germline CDR1 and CDR2 sequences are GTSNPN and SVGIG (reference sequence). Trimming left V 5 bases short and J 0 bases short, with 15 bases between. This CDR3 region has 15 residues. The CDR3 here is CAWARTGVSTDTQYF. The DNA of the CDR3 is TGTGCCTGGGCCCGGACGGGAGTAAGCACAGATACGCAGTATTTT.

Notes on this clone: A read error may account for a junction end that differs from germline. The rearrangement links TRBV30 to TRBJ1-1; 7 bases align to TRBD1. CDR1 is GTSNPN and CDR2 is SVGIG in the germline V gene (reference sequence). The CDR3 contains 14 residues. The CDR3 reads CAWSENRGGTKAFF. CDR3 nucleotide sequence: TGTGCCTGGAGCGAAAACCGAGGGGGCACTAAAGCTTTCTTT.

This chain links TRBV5-1 with TRBJ2-5; 8 nucleotides match TRBD1. The junction had 3 bases not matched to a gene; V was cut back by 3 bases and J by 2 bases. CDR3 length: 14 amino acids. Germline V gene data show CDR1 as SGHRS and CDR2 as YFSETQ. CDR3 residues: CASSSDRAQETQYF. CDR3 DNA sequence: TGCGCCAGCAGCTCGGACAGGGCACAAGAGACCCAGTACTTC.

The chain carries TRBV7-2 and TRBJ1-1; D remains unclear. The germline CDR1 and CDR2 sequences are SGHTA and FQGNSA. The CDR3 loop spans 14 amino acids. With 3 bases removed from V and 4 bases from J, the gap between germline ends came to 12 bases. CDR3 sequence: CASSFGRVSTEAFF. CDR3 DNA sequence: TGTGCCAGCAGCTTTGGGAGAGTGAGCACTGAAGCTTTCTTT.

The rearrangement links TRBV30 to TRBJ1-1, with TRBD1 identical over 7 bases. Germline CDR1 is GTSNPN and CDR2 is SVGIG (reference sequence). The CDR3 is made up of 12 amino acids. Losses at the gene ends were 0 bases for V and 11 bases for J; bases not matched to a gene: 6. The DNA for the CDR3 is TGTGCCTGGAGTGTACCTAGGGGGCAGGCTTTCTTT. Translating gives CAWSVPRGQAFF.

This chain uses TRBV5-1 with TRBJ2-3; 9 nucleotides line up with TRBD1. Germline-derived CDR1 and CDR2 are SGHRS and YFSETQ. V was pared by 3 bases and J by 6 bases, with 2 bases of the junction left unmatched. The CDR3 loop spans 13 amino acids. CDR3 protein: CASSYGQGDTQYF. The CDR3, as DNA: TGCGCCAGCAGCTACGGACAGGGGGATACGCAGTATTTT.

The J gene is TRBJ2-5, the V gene TRBV2; D not certain. Looked up from germline, CDR1 is SNHLY and CDR2 is FYNNEI. V was cut by 1 base and J by 5 bases, with 8 bases left in between. The CDR3 has 13 amino acids. The DNA of the CDR3 is TGTGCCAGCAGTGAAGATCTCGGGGAGACCCAGTACTTC. This codes for CASSEDLGETQYF.

The J gene is TRBJ1-1, the V gene TRBV10-3; TRBD1 agrees at 10 bases. Trimming removed 6 bases from V and 7 bases from J; junction bases left unmatched: 5. CDR1 and CDR2 from the germline V gene are ENHRY and SYGVKD. This CDR3 region has 13 residues. CDR3 loop: CAIRGTGDHEAFF. DNA for the CDR3: TGTGCCATCAGGGGGACAGGGGACCATGAAGCTTTCTTT.

The chain combines TRBV6-4 with TRBJ1-1; TRBD1 might be the D (6 bases). V shed 6 bases and J shed 4 bases, with 12 bases lying between them. CDR1 and CDR2 from the germline V gene are MRHNA and SNTAGT. The CDR3 consists of 13 residues. CDR3 loop: CASSLGQTTEAFF. The DNA for the CDR3 is TGTGCCAGCAGCCTCGGACAGACCACTGAAGCTTTCTTT.

The rearrangement uses TRBV4-1 and TRBJ2-7, with a tentative D call TRBD2 (5 bases). With 3 bases removed from V and 6 bases from J, the gap between germline ends came to 15 bases. CDR1 and CDR2 (germline): MGHRA, YSYEKL. The CDR3 is 14 amino acids. The CDR3 DNA sequence: TGCGCCAGCAGCCATCCCCTCGTGCGGGCCGAGCAGTACTTC. Its translation: CASSHPLVRAEQYF.

J is TRBJ2-1 and V is TRBV5-1; 7 positions match TRBD1. Germline CDR1 SGHRS, CDR2 YFSETQ. V dropped 3 bases and J dropped 0; count of bases not matched to a gene: 3. The CDR3 sequence is 15 residues long. CDR3 in amino acids: CASSSQGLSYNEQFF. DNA for the CDR3: TGCGCCAGCAGCTCACAGGGGCTCTCCTACAATGAGCAGTTCTTC.

This chain joins TRBV6-5 and TRBJ1-2, with 7 bases lining up with TRBD1. The length of the CDR3 is 13 residues. The germline CDR1 and CDR2 sequences are MNHEY and SVGAGI. The trim removed 5 bases at V and 4 bases at J, leaving 4 bases unmatched. DNA of the CDR3: TGTGCCAGCAGTCCTGACAGGGCCTATGGCTACACCTTC. Its protein is CASSPDRAYGYTF.

The chain carries TRBV11-2 and TRBJ2-1; weak D call: TRBD2 (5 bases). This CDR3 contains 12 residues. Deletions cut 5 bases from V and 11 bases from J, with 13 bases between. CDR1 and CDR2 from the germline V gene are SGHAT and FQNNGV. In DNA, the CDR3 is TGTGCCAGCAGCCCCCTAGCTCTCCAGCAGTTCTTC. It translates to CASSPLALQQFF. Complete variable domain (other parts from reference TRBV11-2 and TRBJ2-1): EAGVAQSPRYKIIEKRQSVAFWCNPISGHATLYWYQQILGQGPKLLIQFQNNGVVDDSQLPKDRFSAERLKGVDSTLKIQPAKLEDSAVYLCASSPLALQQFFGPGTRLTVL.

The gene calls are TRBV4-2 and TRBJ2-1; 13 positions agree with TRBD2. This CDR3 is 15 amino acids long. The V gene end was trimmed by 0 bases and the J gene end by 8 bases; junction bases not matched to a gene: 1. Germline assignment: CDR1 LGHNA and CDR2 YNFKEQ. The CDR3 sequence: CASSQEGTSGDEQFF. CDR3 nucleotide sequence: TGTGCCAGCAGCCAAGAGGGGACTAGCGGGGATGAGCAGTTCTTC.

The chain carries TRBV6-1 and TRBJ2-5, with 10 bases matching TRBD1. This CDR3 is built from 15 residues. V trimming: 10 bases; J trimming: 5 bases; junction bases outside the gene matches: 13. Germline assignment: CDR1 MNHNS and CDR2 SASEGT. Here the CDR3 DNA reads TGTGCCATCGCTCTAGACAGGGGGCGCAGGGAGACCCAGTACTTC. This codes for CAIALDRGRRETQYF.

The chain has TRBV28 and TRBJ1-3, with a possible D match to TRBD1 (5 bases). The V and J ends lost 7 bases and 3 bases respectively, with 13 bases between them. This CDR3 is built from 14 residues. CDR1 MDHEN and CDR2 SYDVKM come from the germline V gene. CDR3 protein: CASTPTGGGNTIYF. The CDR3 coding sequence is TGTGCCAGCACCCCCACCGGGGGTGGAAACACCATATATTTT.

V and J are TRBV14 and TRBJ1-4, with D uncertain. In germline, CDR1 is SGHDN, CDR2 FVKESK. V was trimmed by 1 base and J by 8 bases, leaving 17 bases between them. CDR3 size: 16 residues. CDR3 coding DNA: TGTGCCAGCAGCCAAGGCCTTATTCGGCCGGGGGAAAAACTGTTTTTT. Encoded protein: CASSQGLIRPGEKLFF. Based on the CDR3 plus reference TRBV14 and TRBJ1-4, the full variable domain is EAGVTQFPSHSVIEKGQTVTLRCDPISGHDNLYWYRRVMGKEIKFLLHFVKESKQDESGMPNNRFLAERTGGTYSTLKVQPAELEDSGVYFCASSQGLIRPGEKLFFGSGTQLSVL.

V is TRBV11-3 and J is TRBJ2-1, with 13 positions matching TRBD2. In germline, CDR1 is SGHNT, CDR2 YENEEA. The CDR3 length is 15 residues. The V and J ends lost 4 bases and 5 bases, in that order; junction bases with no gene match: 2. The CDR3 coding sequence is TGTGCCAGCAGCTCCGGGACTAGCGGGGACAATGAGCAGTTCTTC. Translating gives CASSSGTSGDNEQFF.

V usage is TRBV11-1 and J usage is TRBJ2-7, with D possibly matching TRBD2 (5 bases). V dropped 6 bases and J dropped 3 bases, with 9 bases sitting between them. The CDR3 runs 12 residues. Germline V CDR1 and CDR2: SGHAT, FQDESV (reference sequence). CDR3: CASSSRGYEQYF. CDR3 in DNA: TGTGCCAGCAGTTCCCGGGGCTACGAGCAGTACTTC.

The chain joins TRBV7-2 to TRBJ1-2, with 7 bases that match TRBD1. In germline, CDR1 is SGHTA, CDR2 FQGNSA. CDR3 length: 13 amino acids. Germline trimming cut 5 bases from V and 4 bases from J; bases unmatched to any gene: 4. The CDR3 coding sequence is TGTGCCAGCAGCCCAGGGGGGAGCTATGGCTACACCTTC. Protein: CASSPGGSYGYTF.

This chain uses TRBV5-1 with TRBJ2-2, with 8 bases aligning to TRBD2. The CDR3 contains 18 residues. V shed 4 bases, J shed 0 bases, and the junction held 11 bases outside the gene matches. Germline loops: CDR1 SGHRS, CDR2 YFSETQ. The CDR3 DNA reads TGCGCCAGCAGCCTGGTGGGTAGCGGGGCTTCGAACACCGGGGAGCTGTTTTTT. It yields the protein CASSLVGSGASNTGELFF. Full variable domain (rest looked up from reference TRBV5-1 and TRBJ2-2): KAGVTQTPRYLIKTRGQQVTLSCSPISGHRSVSWYQQTPGQGLQFLFEYFSETQRNKGNFPGRFSGRQFSNSRSEMNVSTLELGDSALYLCASSLVGSGASNTGELFFGEGSRLTVL.

The chain carries TRBV11-2 and TRBJ1-1; D gene uncertain. With 0 bases removed from V and 2 bases from J, the gap between germline ends came to 4 bases. The germline V gene encodes CDR1 SGHAT and CDR2 FQNNGV. This CDR3 is 13 amino acids long. CDR3 DNA sequence: TGTGCCAGCAGCTTAGACAGTAACACTGAAGCTTTCTTT. Translation gives CASSLDSNTEAFF.

This clone was detected only once. This chain links TRBV28 with TRBJ2-7, with 8 bases aligning to TRBD2. This CDR3 has 16 residues. Germline loops: CDR1 MDHEN, CDR2 SYDVKM. J was trimmed by 9 bases and V by 4 bases; bases with no gene match: 17. CDR3 loop: CASSSQGRAAGGWQYF. The CDR3 DNA sequence: TGTGCCAGCAGTTCCCAAGGACGCGCGGCGGGGGGCTGGCAGTACTTC.

V and J are TRBV7-9 and TRBJ1-2; 11 nucleotides agree with TRBD1. CDR1 and CDR2 from the germline V gene are SEHNR and FQNEAQ (reference sequence). After removal of 5 bases from V and 3 bases from J, the junction contained 5 bases not matched to a gene. The CDR3 sequence is 15 residues long. In nucleotides, the CDR3 is TGTGCCAGCAGCACGGGACAGGGGGTAGACTATGGCTACACCTTC. This codes for CASSTGQGVDYGYTF. The variable domain in full, completed from reference TRBV7-9 and TRBJ1-2, reads DTGVSQNPRHKITKRGQNVTFRCDPISEHNRLYWYRQTLGQGPEFLTYFQNEAQLEKSRLLSDRFSAERPKGSFSTLEIQRTEQGDSAMYLCASSTGQGVDYGYTFGSGTRLTVV.

CDR3 in DNA: TGTGCCAGCAGCAGGCCTAGCGGATACAATGAGCAGTTCTTC. Translated: CASSRPSGYNEQFF. The chain has TRBV5-6 and TRBJ2-1; 7 bases line up with TRBD2. Germline V gives CDR1 SGHDT, CDR2 YYEEEE. V lost 4 bases and J lost 4; bases outside the gene matches: 5. This CDR3 contains 14 residues.

The chain is built from TRBV15 and TRBJ2-2; TRBD1 matches 10 bases. CDR3 length: 15 residues. V lost 4 bases to trimming and J lost 4 bases; unmatched junction nucleotides: 3. Per the germline V gene, CDR1 is LNHNV and CDR2 is YYDKDF (reference sequence). CDR3 bases: TGTGCCACCAGCAAGGGACAGGGGTCCACCGGGGAGCTGTTTTTT. It yields the protein CATSKGQGSTGELFF.

V and J are TRBV6-5 and TRBJ2-2, with TRBD1 identical over 8 bases. Germline V gene lookup returns CDR1 MNHEY and CDR2 SVGAGI. The CDR3 contains 15 residues. V lost 8 bases and J lost 4; bases outside the gene matches: 9. The CDR3 bases are TGTGCCAGCTGGTTAGGACAGGGCGGCACCGGGGAGCTGTTTTTT. Translated: CASWLGQGGTGELFF.

The chain has TRBV7-8 and TRBJ2-5; 10 nucleotides match TRBD1. CDR1 and CDR2 from the germline V gene are SGHVS and FQNEAQ. The CDR3 is made up of 16 amino acids. V lost 5 bases to trimming and J lost 5 bases; unmatched junction nucleotides: 11. CDR3 DNA: TGTGCCAGCAGCCCGAAAACCCGGACAGGGGGGGAGACCCAGTACTTC. Translated, it gives CASSPKTRTGGETQYF.

V and J are TRBV5-6 and TRBJ2-1; TRBD1 matches 7 bases. In germline, CDR1 is SGHDT, CDR2 YYEEEE. V trimming: 1 base; J trimming: 2 bases; junction bases outside the gene matches: 3. The CDR3 runs 15 residues. CDR3 residues: CASSLRQGAYNEQFF. The CDR3 DNA is TGTGCCAGCAGCTTGAGACAGGGAGCCTACAATGAGCAGTTCTTC.